The 10 T cell receptor beta chains presented below share a single source sample, sequenced in a study of neurological immune-mediated disorders. TCRdb reprocessed the 5' RACE reads with MiXCR, giving one entry per CDR3 protein. The sample has under 40,000 distinct CDR3 sequences, around 14% seen once. Sequencing was performed on PBMCs. These receptors all come from a woman aged 45-65 years with HTLV-1-associated myelopathy (HAM/TSP).

This clonotype was detected ten times or more. The V call is TRBV28, the J call TRBJ2-1, with TRBD1 identical over 9 bases. The ends lost 6 bases at V and 3 bases at J; junction bases unmatched: 6. Germline V gene sequence: CDR1 MDHEN, CDR2 SYDVKM. The CDR3 is 15 residues long. CDR3: CASSSQGQGYNEQFF. DNA for the CDR3: TGTGCCAGCAGCTCCCAGGGACAGGGCTACAATGAGCAGTTCTTC.

Ten or more counts support this clonotype. This chain connects TRBV9 to TRBJ1-3, with D tentatively TRBD1 (5 bases). Trimming took off 4 bases at V and 4 bases at J, with 15 bases between the two ends. The CDR3 covers 15 residues. Germline V gene sequence: CDR1 SGDLS, CDR2 YYNGEE. The CDR3: CASSIQGDSGNTIYF. The CDR3 DNA sequence: TGTGCCAGCAGCATCCAGGGAGACTCCGGAAACACCATATATTTT. The variable domain in full, completed from reference TRBV9 and TRBJ1-3, reads DSGVTQTPKHLITATGQRVTLRCSPRSGDLSVYWYQQSLDQGLQFLIQYYNGEERAKGNILERFSAQQFPDLHSELNLSSLELGDSALYFCASSIQGDSGNTIYFGEGSWLTVV.

There are many counts of this clonotype. The J gene is TRBJ2-1, the V gene TRBV5-1; 7 nucleotides agree with TRBD1. The CDR3 sequence is 15 residues long. CDR1 is SGHRS, CDR2 YFSETQ, per germline. The J segment lost 6 bases and the V segment lost 4 bases, leaving 10 bases of the junction unmatched. The CDR3 DNA reads as TGCGCCAGCAGCCTAGGGACAGAAGGGATCAATGAGCAGTTCTTC. The encoded protein is CASSLGTEGINEQFF.

Many counts were recorded for this clonotype. The V and J genes are TRBV6-5 and TRBJ1-2; D unclear. V was shortened by 5 bases and J by 8 bases, with 12 bases between the two germline ends. CDR3 length equals 12 residues. Germline CDR1 reads MNHEY; CDR2 reads SVGAGI. Here the CDR3 reads CASSRQGWGYTF. CDR3 nucleotides: TGTGCCAGCAGTCGCCAAGGTTGGGGCTACACCTTC.

This rearrangement joins TRBV28 to TRBJ2-4; 8 positions agree with TRBD1. The germline V gene has CDR1 MDHEN and CDR2 SYDVKM. This CDR3 is 20 amino acids long. V was pared by 10 bases and J by 3 bases, with 26 bases of the junction left unmatched. The chain's CDR3 is CATSHEVKETGTGNKNIQYF. CDR3 DNA sequence: TGTGCCACCTCCCACGAAGTAAAGGAGACCGGGACAGGAAACAAAAACATTCAGTACTTC.

This clonotype occurred many times. This chain joins TRBV5-1 and TRBJ1-3; D is unresolved. This CDR3 is built from 16 residues. With 0 bases removed from V and 0 bases from J, the gap between germline ends came to 10 bases. The germline V gene has CDR1 SGHRS and CDR2 YFSETQ. The CDR3 region is CASSLGPRNSGNTIYF. The CDR3 DNA sequence: TGCGCCAGCAGCTTGGGTCCCAGAAACTCTGGAAACACCATATATTTT.

This clonotype was seen repeatedly, ten times or more. The V call is TRBV7-2, the J call TRBJ2-1, with 14 bases aligning to TRBD2. J was trimmed by 2 bases and V by 4 bases; bases with no gene match: 7. The CDR3 runs to 18 residues. Germline loops: CDR1 SGHTA, CDR2 FQGNSA. The CDR3 region is CASSSETSGRVTYNEQFF. The DNA for the CDR3 is TGTGCCAGCAGCTCTGAGACTAGCGGGAGGGTTACCTACAATGAGCAGTTCTTC.

The rearrangement joins TRBV29-1 to TRBJ1-1; 8 bases are a match to TRBD1. J gave up 5 bases and V 4 bases, and 15 bases lay outside the gene matches. CDR1 SQVTM and CDR2 ANQGSEA come from the germline V gene. The CDR3 runs 16 residues. CDR3 nucleotides: TGCAGCGTTGTAAAGTTTCTTCAGGGGGCGGGTACTGAAGCTTTCTTT. Its translation is CSVVKFLQGAGTEAFF. Drawing the rest from reference TRBV29-1 and TRBJ1-1, the complete variable domain is SAVISQKPSRDICQRGTSLTIQCQVDSQVTMMFWYRQQPGQSLTLIATANQGSEATYESGFVIDKFPISRPNLTFSTLTVSNMSPEDSSIYLCSVVKFLQGAGTEAFFGQGTRLTVV.

This clonotype was counted many times. The J gene is TRBJ2-7, the V gene TRBV7-2; 10 nucleotides match TRBD1. There are 15 residues in the CDR3. V trimming: 5 bases; J trimming: 3 bases; junction bases outside the gene matches: 7. From germline, CDR1 is SGHTA and CDR2 FQGNSA. CDR3 coding DNA: TGTGCCAGCAGCCCCTCCGGGACAGGGGTCTACGAGCAGTACTTC. It specifies CASSPSGTGVYEQYF.

The sample holds many counts of this clonotype. The chain uses TRBV2 and TRBJ2-5, with unresolved D. Trimming stripped 2 bases from V and 4 bases from J, with 11 bases between. The germline gives CDR1 SNHLY, CDR2 FYNNEI. CDR3 length: 14 residues. Here the CDR3 reads CASSELGIGETQYF. The DNA of the CDR3 is TGTGCCAGCAGTGAATTGGGGATCGGAGAGACCCAGTACTTC.